This is a list of T cell receptor beta chains from one sample in a study of shared clonotypes between healthy human individuals. Sequencing used immunoSEQ multiplex PCR; TCRdb keeps in-frame clones, though not all of them. The sample shows about 2.1 million clones, about 94% of them seen only once. Material for sequencing was naive CD8+ T cells from PBMCs. These receptors all come from a man aged 18 to 30 in good health. Some clones in this sample may be carry-over from other donors' samples. Both conserved end residues are part of each CDR3. The order of the fields is V gene, D gene, J gene, clone size, CDR3 DNA, CDR3 protein. A D gene is named only where the DNA matches it firmly. Size values are once, few and many counts, or a class for expanded clones, and some rows have none.

>TRBV7-3|.|TRBJ2-2|.
TGTGCCAGCAGCTTTCCAGGCGGGGAGCTGTTTTTT
CASSFPGGELFF
>TRBV27|TRBD1|TRBJ1-1|.
TGTGCCAGCAGTTCAAACGACAGGGGCACTGAAGCTTTCTTT
CASSSNDRGTEAFF
>TRBV5-1|.|TRBJ2-1|.
TGCGCCAGCACCATAGGGGGGAATGAGCAGTTCTTC
CASTIGGNEQFF
>TRBV27|TRBD2|TRBJ2-1|.
TGTGCCAGCAGTTTAGGGACTAGCTCATATAACTACAATGAGCAGTTCTTC
CASSLGTSSYNYNEQFF
>TRBV4-1|.|TRBJ2-6|.
TGCGCCAGCAGCCGGGGGGCGCAAGGGGCCAACGTCCTGACTTTC
CASSRGAQGANVLTF
>TRBV10-3|.|TRBJ2-2|.
TGTGCCATCAGTGAGTTGCAGCAGAACACCGGGGAGCTGTTTTTT
CAISELQQNTGELFF
>TRBV11-2|.|TRBJ1-1|.
TGTGCCAGCAGCTCTCAGCATTTGGCCAGGGTGGGAACTGAAGCTTTCTTT
CASSSQHLARVGTEAFF
>TRBV7-9|TRBD2|TRBJ2-5|.
TGTGCCAGCAGCTTAGCGGGAGGGCCCTTGGAGACCCAGTACTTC
CASSLAGGPLETQYF
>TRBV27|TRBD1|TRBJ1-3|.
TGTGCCAGCAGTATGACAGGGGACTCTGGAAACACCATATATTTT
CASSMTGDSGNTIYF
>TRBV2|TRBD1|TRBJ1-4|.
TGTGCCAGCACGACAGGGGAAGATGAAAAACTGTTTTTT
CASTTGEDEKLFF
>TRBV6-6|.|TRBJ2-3|.
TGTGCCAGCAGTTCGATACGGGGCGGCACAGATACGCAGTATTTT
CASSSIRGGTDTQYF
>TRBV27|TRBD1|TRBJ2-7|.
TGTGCCAGCAGTTTATCCCAGGGGGAGTTTTCCTACGAGCAGTACTTC
CASSLSQGEFSYEQYF
>TRBV6-5|.|TRBJ1-6|.
TGTGCCAGCGGGACCGCGCCAACCCTCCACTTT
CASGTAPTLHF
>TRBV6-6|.|TRBJ1-2|.
TGTGCCAGCAGTTACTCCCAGGGTGGGTATGGCTACACCTTC
CASSYSQGGYGYTF
>TRBV27|TRBD1|TRBJ1-1|.
TGTGCCAGCAGTTTAGGGCCAGGGGGTACTGAAGCTTTCTTT
CASSLGPGGTEAFF
>TRBV28|.|TRBJ1-1|.
TGTGCCAGCAGTTTTGGGGGCGAGAACACTGAAGCTTTCTTT
CASSFGGENTEAFF
>TRBV28|.|TRBJ1-2|.
TGTGCCAGCAGTTTCACCGGGACGAAGGATGGCTACACCTTC
CASSFTGTKDGYTF
>TRBV5-6|TRBD1|TRBJ2-7|.
TGTGCCAGCAGCTTGAATACCGGGACAGGGACCGAGCAGTACTTC
CASSLNTGTGTEQYF
>TRBV7-9|TRBD2|TRBJ2-5|.
TGTGCCAGCAGCCTGGGGACTAGCGGGAGAGGAGAGACCCAGTACTTC
CASSLGTSGRGETQYF
>TRBV7-8|TRBD2|TRBJ2-1|.
TGTGCCAGCAGCATAGGACTAGCGGGAGGACAGTACAATGAGCAGTTCTTC
CASSIGLAGGQYNEQFF
>TRBV4-1|.|TRBJ2-7|.
TGCGCCAGCAGCCAAGATGGGGACATAAATTACGAGCAGTACTTC
CASSQDGDINYEQYF
>TRBV25-1|TRBD1|TRBJ2-7|.
TGTGCCAGCAGTGGGCCGGGACAGGGGATATACGAGCAGTACTTC
CASSGPGQGIYEQYF
>TRBV29-1|.|TRBJ2-7|.
TGCAGCGTTGAACTCCCCCGGGGGACAGCCTCCTACGAGCAGTACTTC
CSVELPRGTASYEQYF
>TRBV11-2|TRBD1|TRBJ2-7|.
TGTGCCAGCAGCCCGCCGGGACAGGGGCTTATACAGCAGTACTTC
CASSPPGQGLIQQYF
>TRBV7-9|.|TRBJ2-5|.
TGTGCCAGCAGCTTAGCCAGGGGGGAAAGGTGGGAGACCCAGTACTTC
CASSLARGERWETQYF
>TRBV4-2|.|TRBJ2-7|once
TGTGCCAGCAGCCAAGATTTAGGCTACAACTACGAGCAGTACTTC
CASSQDLGYNYEQYF
>TRBV11-2|TRBD1|TRBJ1-2|.
TGTGCCAGCAGCTCTTCGCCCGGGACAGACCTTTATGGCTACACCTTC
CASSSSPGTDLYGYTF
>TRBV6-6|TRBD1|TRBJ2-7|.
TGTGCCAGCAGCCCTGACAGGGGCGCGGAAGAGCAGTACTTC
CASSPDRGAEEQYF
>TRBV5-1|.|TRBJ1-1|.
TGCGCCAGCAGCCCTTCCCGTGGGAACACTGAAGCTTTCTTT
CASSPSRGNTEAFF
>TRBV10-2|TRBD1|TRBJ2-5|.
TGCGCCAGCAGTGACCCGACAGGGGGCGAAGAGACCCAGTACTTC
CASSDPTGGEETQYF
>TRBV9|.|TRBJ1-3|.
TGTGCCAGCAGCGTTGATCATTTCTCTGGAAACACCATATATTTT
CASSVDHFSGNTIYF
>TRBV4-1|.|TRBJ2-1|.
TGCGCCAGCAGCCACCTCAGTGTAAGGGGTCCGGATGAGCAGTTCTTC
CASSHLSVRGPDEQFF
>TRBV19|.|TRBJ2-7|.
TGTGCCAGTAGTCCCCGGGGATCCCCTCCCTTGGAGTACGAGCAGTACTTC
CASSPRGSPPLEYEQYF
>TRBV9|TRBD2|TRBJ2-3|.
TGTGCCAGCAGCGTAGCTACTAGCGAGAGCACAGATACGCAGTATTTT
CASSVATSESTDTQYF
>TRBV28|.|TRBJ2-7|.
TGTGCCAGCAGTTTAAACACGGCTTCCTACGAGCAGTACTTC
CASSLNTASYEQYF
>TRBV10-2|.|TRBJ1-4|.
TGCGCCAGCACCCCCACGAGGGGTGAAAAACTGTTTTTT
CASTPTRGEKLFF
>TRBV7-2|TRBD2|TRBJ2-7|.
TGTGCCAGCAGCCTCCGGACTAGCTACGAGCAGTACTTC
CASSLRTSYEQYF
>TRBV18|.|TRBJ2-7|.
TGTGCCAGCTCACCACCGACAGCCACTTACTACGAGCAGTACTTC
CASSPPTATYYEQYF
>TRBV28|.|TRBJ2-7|.
TGTGCCAGCAGTTTATCGCGAGGGGGCGAGCAGTACTTC
CASSLSRGGEQYF
>TRBV13|TRBD2|TRBJ2-7|.
TGTGCCAGCAGAGAGGCGGGAGGTAGTTCCTACGAGCAGTACTTC
CASREAGGSSYEQYF
>TRBV27|TRBD1|TRBJ2-5|.
TGTGCCAGCAGATTCCAGGGGGCAGAGACCCAGTACTTC
CASRFQGAETQYF
>TRBV27|.|TRBJ1-1|once
TGTGCCAGCAGATCACCCGGGACCGGGAACACTGAAGCTTTCTTT
CASRSPGTGNTEAFF
>TRBV27|.|TRBJ2-3|.
TGTGCCAGCACGTCACACACAGATACGCAGTATTTT
CASTSHTDTQYF
>TRBV7-9|.|TRBJ2-1|.
TGTGCCAGCAGCTTAGAACAATCCTACAATGAGCAGTTCTTC
CASSLEQSYNEQFF
>TRBV7-9|TRBD2|TRBJ2-5|.
TGTGCCAGCAGCGGGGAGGGACTAGCTGGGGAGACCCAGTACTTC
CASSGEGLAGETQYF
>TRBV28|.|TRBJ2-5|.
TGTGCCAGCAGTTTAAACAGGGTGGAGACCCAGTACTTC
CASSLNRVETQYF
>TRBV7-3|.|TRBJ2-3|.
TGTGCCAGCAGCTTAAAAGTAGGAAGAAGCACAGATACGCAGTATTTT
CASSLKVGRSTDTQYF
>TRBV9|.|TRBJ2-3|.
TGTGCCAGCAGCGTAGTACCGGGCCCTAAGGCCCAGTATTTT
CASSVVPGPKAQYF
>TRBV7-9|.|TRBJ2-2|.
TGTGCCAGCAGCCACTTGTCTGTCCTCCAGAACACCGGGGAGCTGTTTTTT
CASSHLSVLQNTGELFF
>TRBV5-5|.|TRBJ1-1|.
TGTGCCAGCAGCTTGTCCATTAGGAACACTGAAGCTTTCTTT
CASSLSIRNTEAFF
>TRBV5-4|TRBD2|TRBJ2-2|.
TGTGCCAGCAGCTTTGTGTATAGCGGGATTGCCGGGGAGCTGTTTTTT
CASSFVYSGIAGELFF
>TRBV7-3|TRBD2|TRBJ2-2|.
TGTGCCAGCAGCTTAACCGTACATCCGGGACTAGCGGGGAACACCGGGGAGCTGTTTTTT
CASSLTVHPGLAGNTGELFF
>TRBV5-1|.|TRBJ2-7|.
TGCGCCAGCAGCTTTGGGGGCCCCGAGCAGTACTTC
CASSFGGPEQYF
>TRBV7-6|TRBD1|TRBJ2-7|.
TGTGCCAGCAGCGTTTCCCGGGACAGCTACGAGCAGTACTTC
CASSVSRDSYEQYF
>TRBV29-1|.|TRBJ1-2|.
TGCAGCGTTGACCCAGGGGCTAACTATGGCTACACCTTC
CSVDPGANYGYTF
>TRBV28|.|TRBJ2-2|.
TGTGCCAGCAGTTTACGACTTAGCCCCGGGGAGCTGTTTTTT
CASSLRLSPGELFF
>TRBV5-1|TRBD2|TRBJ2-7|.
TGCGCCAGCAGCCCGGGACTAACCCCCTACGAGCAGTACTTC
CASSPGLTPYEQYF
>TRBV27|.|TRBJ1-4|.
TGTGCCAGCAGTCAAACAGGCGGGAAACTGTTTTTT
CASSQTGGKLFF
>TRBV7-8|TRBD2|TRBJ2-1|.
TGTGCCAGCAGCCCAAGCCCCGGGACTAGCGGCAATGAGCAGTTCTTC
CASSPSPGTSGNEQFF
>TRBV15|.|TRBJ2-7|.
TGTGCCACCAGCAGGCCAACGACAGGAGAGAGCTCCTACGAGCAGTACTTC
CATSRPTTGESSYEQYF